This T cell receptor (beta chain) was identified during a study of PD-1 blockade in classical Hodgkin lymphoma. Study-level points and caveats: Before treatment, complete responders showed about the same diversity as newly diagnosed patients. Anyone who began nivolumab under 1 year after ASCT was excluded. Baseline TCR diversity was reportedly lower in newly diagnosed patients than in healthy donors. It was reported as lower still in relapsed/refractory patients. By C4D1 there was a significant rise in CD4+ TCR diversity but not in CD8+ TCR diversity.

Each of the patients experienced relapse following autologous stem cell transplantation, and their brentuximab vedotin exposure differed. This CDR3 is built from 13 residues. The V gene's germline CDR1 is MGHRA and CDR2 YSYEKL. Trimming pared 1 base from V and 6 bases from J, leaving 9 bases between. Turning to this clone: What it binds is not known.

Measured with immunoSEQ multiplex PCR; TCRdb has only the in-frame clones, and not every one. The top ten clones hold 9% of a sample with about 40,000 clones, over 70% of them seen once. The source material was peripheral blood mononuclear cells (PBMCs), sampled at baseline. The chain carries TRBV4-1 and TRBJ1-1; maybe TRBD1 (5 bases). This sequence originates from a human donor with classical Hodgkin lymphoma. CDR3 loop: CASSQGQRAEAFF. The CDR3 region has the DNA TGCGCCAGCAGCCAAGGACAGAGGGCTGAAGCTTTCTTT.